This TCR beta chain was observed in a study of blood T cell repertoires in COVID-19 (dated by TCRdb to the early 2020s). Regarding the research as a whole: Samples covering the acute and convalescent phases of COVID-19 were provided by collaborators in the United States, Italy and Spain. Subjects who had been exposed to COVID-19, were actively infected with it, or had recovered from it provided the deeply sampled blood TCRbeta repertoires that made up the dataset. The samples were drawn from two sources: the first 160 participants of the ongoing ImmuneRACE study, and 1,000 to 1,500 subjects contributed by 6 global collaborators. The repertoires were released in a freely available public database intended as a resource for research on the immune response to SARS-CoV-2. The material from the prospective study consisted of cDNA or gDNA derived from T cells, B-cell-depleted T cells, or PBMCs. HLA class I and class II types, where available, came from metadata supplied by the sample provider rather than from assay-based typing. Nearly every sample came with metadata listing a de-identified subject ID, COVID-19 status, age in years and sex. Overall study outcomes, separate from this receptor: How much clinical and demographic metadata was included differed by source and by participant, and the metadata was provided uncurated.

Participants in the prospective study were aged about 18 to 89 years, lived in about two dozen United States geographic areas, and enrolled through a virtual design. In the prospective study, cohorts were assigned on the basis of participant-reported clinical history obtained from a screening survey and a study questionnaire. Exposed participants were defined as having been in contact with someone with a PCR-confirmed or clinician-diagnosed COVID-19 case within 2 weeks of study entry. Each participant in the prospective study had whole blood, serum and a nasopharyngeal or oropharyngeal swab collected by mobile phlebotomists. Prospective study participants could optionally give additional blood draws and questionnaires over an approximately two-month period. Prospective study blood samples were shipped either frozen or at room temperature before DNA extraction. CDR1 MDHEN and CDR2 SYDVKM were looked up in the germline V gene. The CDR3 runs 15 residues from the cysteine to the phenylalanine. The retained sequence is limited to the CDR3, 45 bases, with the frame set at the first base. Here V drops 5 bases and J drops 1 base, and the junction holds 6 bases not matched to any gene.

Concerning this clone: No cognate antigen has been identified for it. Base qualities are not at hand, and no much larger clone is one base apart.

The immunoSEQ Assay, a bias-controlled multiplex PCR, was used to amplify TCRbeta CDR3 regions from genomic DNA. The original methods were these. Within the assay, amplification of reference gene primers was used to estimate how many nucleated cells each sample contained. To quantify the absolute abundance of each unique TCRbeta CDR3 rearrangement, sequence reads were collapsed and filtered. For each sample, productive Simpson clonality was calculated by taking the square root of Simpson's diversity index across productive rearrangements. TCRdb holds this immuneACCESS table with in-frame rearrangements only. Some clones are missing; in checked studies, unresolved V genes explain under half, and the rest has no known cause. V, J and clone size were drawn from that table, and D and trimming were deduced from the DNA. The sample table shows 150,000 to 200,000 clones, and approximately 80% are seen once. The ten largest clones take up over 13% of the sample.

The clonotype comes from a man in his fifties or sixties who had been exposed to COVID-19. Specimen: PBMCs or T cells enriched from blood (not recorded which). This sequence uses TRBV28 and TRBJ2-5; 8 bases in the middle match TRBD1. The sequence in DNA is TGTGCCAGCAGTACCGCACAGGGGGTCCAAGAGACCCAGTACTTC. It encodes CASSTAQGVQETQYF.